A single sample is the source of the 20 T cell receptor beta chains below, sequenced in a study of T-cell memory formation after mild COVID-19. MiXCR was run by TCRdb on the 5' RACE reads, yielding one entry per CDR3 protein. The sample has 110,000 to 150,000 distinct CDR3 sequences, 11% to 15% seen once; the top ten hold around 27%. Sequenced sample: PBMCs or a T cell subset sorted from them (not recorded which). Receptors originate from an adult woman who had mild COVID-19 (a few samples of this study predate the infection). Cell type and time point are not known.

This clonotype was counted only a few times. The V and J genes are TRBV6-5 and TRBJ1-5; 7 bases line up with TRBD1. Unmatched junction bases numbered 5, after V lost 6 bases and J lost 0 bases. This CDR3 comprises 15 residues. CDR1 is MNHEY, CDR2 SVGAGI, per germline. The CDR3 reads CASRATGNSNQPQHF. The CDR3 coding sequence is TGTGCCAGCAGGGCGACAGGGAATAGCAATCAGCCCCAGCATTTT.

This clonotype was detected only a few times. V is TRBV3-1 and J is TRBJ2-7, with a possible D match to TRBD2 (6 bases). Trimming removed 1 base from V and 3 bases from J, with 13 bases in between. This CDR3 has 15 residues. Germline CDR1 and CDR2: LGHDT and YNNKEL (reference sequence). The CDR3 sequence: CASSQAWGGGYEQYF. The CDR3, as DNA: TGTGCCAGCAGCCAAGCCTGGGGAGGAGGCTACGAGCAGTACTTC.

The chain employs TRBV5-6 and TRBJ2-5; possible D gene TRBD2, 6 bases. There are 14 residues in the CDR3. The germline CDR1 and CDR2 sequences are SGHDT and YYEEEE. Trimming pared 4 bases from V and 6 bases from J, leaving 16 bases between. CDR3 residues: CASSPAGSTQTQYF. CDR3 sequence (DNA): TGTGCCAGCAGCCCTGCCGGGAGCACCCAGACCCAGTACTTC.

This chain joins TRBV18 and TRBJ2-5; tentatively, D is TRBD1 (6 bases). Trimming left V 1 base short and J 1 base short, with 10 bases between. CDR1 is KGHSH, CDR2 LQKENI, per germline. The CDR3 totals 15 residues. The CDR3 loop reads CASSPREGGQETQYF. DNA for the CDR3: TGTGCCAGCTCACCACGAGAAGGGGGCCAAGAGACCCAGTACTTC.

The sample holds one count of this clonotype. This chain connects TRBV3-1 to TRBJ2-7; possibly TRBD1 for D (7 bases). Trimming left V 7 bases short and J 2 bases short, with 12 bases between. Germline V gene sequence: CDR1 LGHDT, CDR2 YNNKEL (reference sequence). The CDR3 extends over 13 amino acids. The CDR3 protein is CASNGGGAYEQYF. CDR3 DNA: TGTGCCAGCAATGGAGGGGGCGCCTACGAGCAGTACTTC.

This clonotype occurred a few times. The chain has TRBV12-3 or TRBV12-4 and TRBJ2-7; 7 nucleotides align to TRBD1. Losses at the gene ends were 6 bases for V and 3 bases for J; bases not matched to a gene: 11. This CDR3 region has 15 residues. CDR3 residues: CASRKGTDIYYEQYF. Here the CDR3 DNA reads TGTGCCAGCAGGAAAGGGACAGATATTTACTACGAGCAGTACTTC.

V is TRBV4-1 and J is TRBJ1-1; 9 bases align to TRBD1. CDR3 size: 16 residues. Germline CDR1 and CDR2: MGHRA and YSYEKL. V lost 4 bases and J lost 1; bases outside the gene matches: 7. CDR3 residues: CASSLGTGPANTEAFF. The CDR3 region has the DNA TGCGCCAGCAGCCTCGGGACAGGGCCAGCGAACACTGAAGCTTTCTTT.

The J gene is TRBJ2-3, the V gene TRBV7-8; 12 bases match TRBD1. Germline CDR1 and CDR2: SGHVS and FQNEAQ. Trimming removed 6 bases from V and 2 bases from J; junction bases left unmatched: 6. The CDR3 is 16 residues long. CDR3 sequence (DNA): TGTGCCAGCAGTATTGGGACAGGGGGCTTCACAGATACGCAGTATTTT. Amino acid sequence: CASSIGTGGFTDTQYF.

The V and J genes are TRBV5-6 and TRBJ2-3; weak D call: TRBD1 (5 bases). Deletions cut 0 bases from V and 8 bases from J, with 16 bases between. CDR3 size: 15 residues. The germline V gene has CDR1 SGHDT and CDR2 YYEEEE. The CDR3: CASSLDRSWSITQYF. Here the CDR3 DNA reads TGTGCCAGCAGCTTGGACAGGAGTTGGTCCATTACGCAGTATTTT.

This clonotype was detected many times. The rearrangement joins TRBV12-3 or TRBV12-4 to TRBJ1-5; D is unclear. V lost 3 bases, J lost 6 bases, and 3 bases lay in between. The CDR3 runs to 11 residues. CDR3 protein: CASSLGQPQHF. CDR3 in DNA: TGTGCCAGCAGTTTGGGTCAGCCCCAGCATTTT.

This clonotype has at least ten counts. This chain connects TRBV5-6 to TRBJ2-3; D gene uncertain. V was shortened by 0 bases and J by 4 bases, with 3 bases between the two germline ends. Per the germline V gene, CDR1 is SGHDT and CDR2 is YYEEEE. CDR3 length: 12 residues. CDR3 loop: CASSLVADTQYF. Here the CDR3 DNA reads TGTGCCAGCAGCTTGGTCGCAGATACGCAGTATTTT. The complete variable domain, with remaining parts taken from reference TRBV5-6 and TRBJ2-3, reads DAGVTQSPTHLIKTRGQQVTLRCSPKSGHDTVSWYQQALGQGPQFIFQYYEEEERQRGNFPDRFSGHQFPNYSSELNVNALLLGDSALYLCASSLVADTQYFGPGTRLTVL.

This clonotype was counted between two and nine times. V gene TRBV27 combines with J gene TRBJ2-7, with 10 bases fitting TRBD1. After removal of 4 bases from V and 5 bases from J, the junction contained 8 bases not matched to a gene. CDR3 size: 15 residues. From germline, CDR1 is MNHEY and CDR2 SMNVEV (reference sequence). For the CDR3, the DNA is TGTGCCAGCAGTTCTGTGACAGGGGGCTGGGACGAGCAGTACTTC. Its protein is CASSSVTGGWDEQYF.

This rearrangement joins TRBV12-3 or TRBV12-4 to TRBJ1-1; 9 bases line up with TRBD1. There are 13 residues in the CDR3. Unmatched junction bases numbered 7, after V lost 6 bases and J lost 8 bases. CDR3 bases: TGTGCCAGCAGACAGGGGGCTATTACGGAAGCTTTCTTT. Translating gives CASRQGAITEAFF.

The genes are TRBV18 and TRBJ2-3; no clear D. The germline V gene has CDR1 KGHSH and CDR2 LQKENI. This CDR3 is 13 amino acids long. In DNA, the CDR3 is TGTGTTCCTTCTGGAGACATCGTGGATACGCAGTATTTT. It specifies CVPSGDIVDTQYF.

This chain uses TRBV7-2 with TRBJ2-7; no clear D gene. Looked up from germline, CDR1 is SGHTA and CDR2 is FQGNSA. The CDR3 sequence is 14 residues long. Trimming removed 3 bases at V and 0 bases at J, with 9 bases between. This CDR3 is CASSFDPGSYEQYF. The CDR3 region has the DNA TGTGCCAGCAGCTTTGACCCGGGCTCCTACGAGCAGTACTTC. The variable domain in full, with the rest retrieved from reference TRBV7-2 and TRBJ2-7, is GAGVSQSPSNKVTEKGKDVELRCDPISGHTALYWYRQSLGQGLEFLIYFQGNSAPDKSGLPSDRFSAERTGGSVSTLTIQRTQQEDSAVYLCASSFDPGSYEQYFGPGTRLTVT.

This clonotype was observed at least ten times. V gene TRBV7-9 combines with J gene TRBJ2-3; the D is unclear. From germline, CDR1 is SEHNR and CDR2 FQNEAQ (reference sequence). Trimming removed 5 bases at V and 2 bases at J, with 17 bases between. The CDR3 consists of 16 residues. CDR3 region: CASSLTSQPFTDTQYF. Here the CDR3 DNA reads TGTGCCAGCAGCCTTACCTCGCAACCCTTCACAGATACGCAGTATTTT.

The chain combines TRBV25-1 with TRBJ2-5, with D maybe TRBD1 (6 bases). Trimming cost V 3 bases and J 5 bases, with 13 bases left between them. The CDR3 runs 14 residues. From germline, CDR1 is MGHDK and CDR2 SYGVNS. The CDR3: CASSDYSGGETQYF. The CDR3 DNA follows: TGTGCCAGCAGTGATTATAGTGGGGGCGAGACCCAGTACTTC.

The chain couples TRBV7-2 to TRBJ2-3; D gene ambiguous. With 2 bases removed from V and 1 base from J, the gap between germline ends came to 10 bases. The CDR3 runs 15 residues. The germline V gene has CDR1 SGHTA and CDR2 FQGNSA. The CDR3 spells CASSLNKAGTDTQYF. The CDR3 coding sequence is TGTGCCAGCAGCTTAAACAAGGCTGGCACAGATACGCAGTATTTT.

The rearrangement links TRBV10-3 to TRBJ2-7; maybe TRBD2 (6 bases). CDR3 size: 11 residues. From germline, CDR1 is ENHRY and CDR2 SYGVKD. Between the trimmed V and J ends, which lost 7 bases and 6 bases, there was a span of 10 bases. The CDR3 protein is CAIKAGPEQYF. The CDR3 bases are TGTGCCATCAAGGCGGGGCCCGAGCAGTACTTC.

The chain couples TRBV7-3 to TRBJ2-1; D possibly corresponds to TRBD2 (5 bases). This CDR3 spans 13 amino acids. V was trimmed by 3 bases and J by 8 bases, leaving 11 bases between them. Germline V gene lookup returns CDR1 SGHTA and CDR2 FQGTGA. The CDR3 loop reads CASSFGESYEQFF. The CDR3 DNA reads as TGTGCCAGCAGCTTTGGGGAGTCTTATGAGCAGTTCTTC.